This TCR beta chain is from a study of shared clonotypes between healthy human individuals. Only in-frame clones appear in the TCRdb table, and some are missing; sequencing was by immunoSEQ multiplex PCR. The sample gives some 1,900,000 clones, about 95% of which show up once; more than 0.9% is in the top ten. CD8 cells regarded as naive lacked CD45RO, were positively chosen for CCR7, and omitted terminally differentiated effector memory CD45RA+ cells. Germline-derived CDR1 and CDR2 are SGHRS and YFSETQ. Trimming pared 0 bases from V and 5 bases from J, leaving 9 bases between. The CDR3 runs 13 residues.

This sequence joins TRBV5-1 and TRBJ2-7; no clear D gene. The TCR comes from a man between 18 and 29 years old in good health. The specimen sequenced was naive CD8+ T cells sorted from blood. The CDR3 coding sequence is TGCGCCAGCAGCTTGGGGGTAGCAGACGAGCAGTACTTC. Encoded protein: CASSLGVADEQYF. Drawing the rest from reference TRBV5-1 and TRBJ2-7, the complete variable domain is KAGVTQTPRYLIKTRGQQVTLSCSPISGHRSVSWYQQTPGQGLQFLFEYFSETQRNKGNFPGRFSGRQFSNSRSEMNVSTLELGDSALYLCASSLGVADEQYFGPGTRLTVT.